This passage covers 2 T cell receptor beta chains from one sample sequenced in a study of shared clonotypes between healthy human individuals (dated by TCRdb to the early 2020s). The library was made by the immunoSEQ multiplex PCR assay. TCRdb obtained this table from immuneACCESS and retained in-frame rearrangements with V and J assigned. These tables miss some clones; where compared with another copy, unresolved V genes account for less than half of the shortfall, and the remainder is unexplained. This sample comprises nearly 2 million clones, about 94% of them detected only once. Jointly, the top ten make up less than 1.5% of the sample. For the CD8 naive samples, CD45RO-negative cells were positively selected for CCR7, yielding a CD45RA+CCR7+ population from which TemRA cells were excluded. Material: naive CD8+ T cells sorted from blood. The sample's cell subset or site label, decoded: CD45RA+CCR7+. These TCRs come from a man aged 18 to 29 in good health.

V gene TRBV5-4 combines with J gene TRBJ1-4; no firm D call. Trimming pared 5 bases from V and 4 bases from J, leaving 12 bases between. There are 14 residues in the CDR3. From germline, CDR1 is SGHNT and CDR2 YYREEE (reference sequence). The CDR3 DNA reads TGTGCCAGCAGTCTGACACCCGATAATGAAAAACTGTTTTTT. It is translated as CASSLTPDNEKLFF.

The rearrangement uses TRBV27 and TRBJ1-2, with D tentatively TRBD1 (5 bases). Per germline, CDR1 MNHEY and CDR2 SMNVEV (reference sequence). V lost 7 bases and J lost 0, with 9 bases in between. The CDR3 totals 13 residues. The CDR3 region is CASTREANYGYTF. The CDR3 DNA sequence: TGTGCCAGCACCAGGGAAGCTAACTATGGCTACACCTTC.